This TCR beta chain was captured in a study of T cell responses to AZD1222 COVID-19 vaccine. Germline values: CDR1 MDHEN, CDR2 SYDVKM. CDR3 size: 14 residues. Trimming left V 2 bases short and J 8 bases short, with 10 bases between. TCRdb keeps only in-frame clones here, not all; method: immunoSEQ multiplex PCR. Of tens of thousands of clones listed, more than 75% are singletons. The source material was peripheral blood, sampled 28 days after the second AZD1222 dose. The clonotype was recovered from an adult who received the AZD1222 COVID-19 vaccine. The chain has TRBV28 and TRBJ1-6; possible D gene TRBD1, 5 bases. CDR3: CASSLGTGHSPLHF. The CDR3, as DNA: TGTGCCAGCAGTTTAGGAACAGGTCATTCACCCCTCCACTTT.